This T cell receptor (beta chain) was recovered during a study of identical twins. Study-wide results and caveats: The authors noted that invariant MAIT and iNKT cells could partly confound zero-insertion analyses.

Note on this clonotype: Its target is not known.

TCRdb processed the 5' RACE reads anew with MiXCR; each CDR3 protein has one entry. The sample holds 700,000 to 950,000 distinct CDR3 sequences, over 9% seen once. CDR3 length: 14 amino acids. Trimming cost V 6 bases and J 0 bases, with 8 bases left between them. This sample was also put to use in a study of yellow fever vaccine responses in identical twins.

This chain uses TRBV12-3 or TRBV12-4 with TRBJ2-2; no firm D call. The TCR comes from a woman under 30 in good health. Sequencing was carried out using PBMCs. The CDR3 bases are TGTGCCAGCAGGGTGGGCCCGAACACCGGGGAGCTGTTTTTT. Translating it yields CASRVGPNTGELFF.